This TCR beta chain was captured by sequencing in a study of T cell changes during pregnancy in multiple sclerosis. The method was immunoSEQ multiplex PCR; TCRdb's version includes in-frame clones alone and lacks a portion of them. This table holds tens of thousands of clones, 75% to 95% found once. Trimming pared 2 bases from V and 10 bases from J, leaving 11 bases between. Germline CDR1 is MNHEY and CDR2 is SMNVEV (reference sequence). CDR3 length equals 12 residues. The receptor was isolated from a female donor with multiple sclerosis, enrolled in a pregnancy study. This sample comprised peripheral blood, obtained in the first trimester of pregnancy. The rearrangement uses TRBV27 and TRBJ1-1; a weak D match, TRBD1 (5 bases). The CDR3 loop is CASSLGQGAAFF. CDR3 DNA: TGTGCCAGCAGTTTAGGTCAGGGCGCAGCTTTCTTT.